The rows below give T cell receptor beta chains drawn from one sample of a study of response to subunit inactivated influenza vaccine. TCRdb called the RT-PCR reads again in MiXCR, with one record for every CDR3 protein. In the table there are around 790,000 distinct CDR3 sequences, 21% of which are singletons. The sample was PBMCs from blood, taken 5 to 6 days after vaccination. Every receptor here comes from a man aged 45-65 years who received an inactivated influenza vaccine. Each CDR3 is given with its conserved first and last residue. Fields, in order: CDR3 DNA, CDR3 protein, V gene, J gene, clone size, D gene. A D gene is named only where the DNA matches it firmly. A row's size may be missing; if present it is once, few, many or a size class.

cdr3_nt: TGTGCCAGCAGCGCCCATGGACAGCGCGAGACCCAGTACTTC; cdr3_aa: CASSAHGQRETQYF; v_call: TRBV9; j_call: TRBJ2-5; clone_size: -; d_call: -
cdr3_nt: TGTGCCAGCAGGCTAGCGGGAGGATCCTATTCCTACAATGAGCAGTTCTTC; cdr3_aa: CASRLAGGSYSYNEQFF; v_call: TRBV7-2; j_call: TRBJ2-1; clone_size: -; d_call: TRBD2
cdr3_nt: TGCAGCGTTGAACCTACAGGGGTGGGCGATACGCAGTATTTT; cdr3_aa: CSVEPTGVGDTQYF; v_call: TRBV29-1; j_call: TRBJ2-3; clone_size: -; d_call: TRBD1
cdr3_nt: TGTGCCAGCAGCCTCGGTGAAGGGGGAGGCTATAGCTACACCTTC; cdr3_aa: CASSLGEGGGYSYTF; v_call: TRBV7-2; j_call: TRBJ1-2; clone_size: -; d_call: -
cdr3_nt: TGTGCCAGCAGTACCCCGCGGGGCGGGAGATCTTACACCGGGGAGCTGTTTTTT; cdr3_aa: CASSTPRGGRSYTGELFF; v_call: TRBV6-1; j_call: TRBJ2-2; clone_size: -; d_call: TRBD2
cdr3_nt: TGCAGCGTTGAGGCCGGGACTAGCGGGAGCCTCTACAATGAGCAGTTCTTC; cdr3_aa: CSVEAGTSGSLYNEQFF; v_call: TRBV29-1; j_call: TRBJ2-1; clone_size: -; d_call: TRBD2
cdr3_nt: TGTGCCAGCAGCTTAGCAGCGGGTCAGACCAGCTCTAACTATGGCTACACCTTC; cdr3_aa: CASSLAAGQTSSNYGYTF; v_call: TRBV7-2; j_call: TRBJ1-2; clone_size: few; d_call: -
cdr3_nt: TGTGCCAGCAAGTTACAGGGCGCAACTAATGAAAAACTGTTTTTT; cdr3_aa: CASKLQGATNEKLFF; v_call: TRBV5-6; j_call: TRBJ1-4; clone_size: few; d_call: -
cdr3_nt: TGTGCCAGCAGCGAACAGGGCTCACTCTATGGCTACACCTTC; cdr3_aa: CASSEQGSLYGYTF; v_call: TRBV2; j_call: TRBJ1-2; clone_size: few; d_call: -
cdr3_nt: TGCAGTGCTAGGGGAACGGGGGATACAGATACGCAGTATTTT; cdr3_aa: CSARGTGDTDTQYF; v_call: TRBV20-1; j_call: TRBJ2-3; clone_size: -; d_call: -
cdr3_nt: TGCAGTGCTAGAGGCACTACGACCCAAGAGACCCAGTACTTC; cdr3_aa: CSARGTTTQETQYF; v_call: TRBV20-1; j_call: TRBJ2-5; clone_size: -; d_call: -
cdr3_nt: TGTGCCAGCGGCAGTTGGGCCGCTGAGCAGTTCTTC; cdr3_aa: CASGSWAAEQFF; v_call: TRBV3-1; j_call: TRBJ2-1; clone_size: few; d_call: -
cdr3_nt: TGTGCCACCAGCAGAGACAGGAGACAGGAAGCTTTCTTT; cdr3_aa: CATSRDRRQEAFF; v_call: TRBV15; j_call: TRBJ1-1; clone_size: few; d_call: -
cdr3_nt: TGTGCCAGCAGCCCGGGTAGCGGGGGATTTTACAATGAGCAGTTCTTC; cdr3_aa: CASSPGSGGFYNEQFF; v_call: TRBV9; j_call: TRBJ2-1; clone_size: few; d_call: TRBD2
cdr3_nt: TGTGCCACCAGCAGAGCCCCGACAGACGGGCAGTTCTTC; cdr3_aa: CATSRAPTDGQFF; v_call: TRBV15; j_call: TRBJ2-1; clone_size: -; d_call: -
cdr3_nt: TGCGCCAGCAGCGCGGAGGGGACGGACTACAATGAGCAGTTCTTC; cdr3_aa: CASSAEGTDYNEQFF; v_call: TRBV5-1; j_call: TRBJ2-1; clone_size: few; d_call: -
cdr3_nt: TGCGCCAGCAGCCAAGATCGAAGGGCTGCAGATACGCAGTATTTT; cdr3_aa: CASSQDRRAADTQYF; v_call: TRBV4-3; j_call: TRBJ2-3; clone_size: many; d_call: -
cdr3_nt: TGTGCCAGCAGCCCGACATGGGGGACCGAGACACCTTCTTACAATGAGCAGTTCTTC; cdr3_aa: CASSPTWGTETPSYNEQFF; v_call: TRBV11-1; j_call: TRBJ2-1; clone_size: -; d_call: -
cdr3_nt: TGCAGTGCTAGAGATCTCGGACTAGGTTACTCTGAGCAGTTCTTC; cdr3_aa: CSARDLGLGYSEQFF; v_call: TRBV20-1; j_call: TRBJ2-1; clone_size: -; d_call: TRBD2
cdr3_nt: TGTGCCAGCAGCGTAGCTAGTTTGACAGCCAAAAACATTCAGTACTTC; cdr3_aa: CASSVASLTAKNIQYF; v_call: TRBV9; j_call: TRBJ2-4; clone_size: -; d_call: -
cdr3_nt: TGCAGTGCTAACCGAGGGGAAGTAAAAAACATTCAGTACTTC; cdr3_aa: CSANRGEVKNIQYF; v_call: TRBV20-1; j_call: TRBJ2-4; clone_size: -; d_call: -
cdr3_nt: TGCGCCAGCAGCTTGGACAGGATCAATACGCAGTATTTT; cdr3_aa: CASSLDRINTQYF; v_call: TRBV5-1; j_call: TRBJ2-3; clone_size: -; d_call: -
cdr3_nt: TGCGCCAGCAGTCAACGGGCGGGGGCAGGCAATGAGCAGTTCTTC; cdr3_aa: CASSQRAGAGNEQFF; v_call: TRBV4-3; j_call: TRBJ2-1; clone_size: many; d_call: -
cdr3_nt: TGTGCCAGCAGCCATCCAACAGGGGAGAATGACTATGGCTACACCTTC; cdr3_aa: CASSHPTGENDYGYTF; v_call: TRBV3-1; j_call: TRBJ1-2; clone_size: -; d_call: TRBD1
cdr3_nt: TGTGCCAGCTCACCTTTACAGGGGGCCACTGAAGCTTTCTTT; cdr3_aa: CASSPLQGATEAFF; v_call: TRBV18; j_call: TRBJ1-1; clone_size: few; d_call: TRBD1
cdr3_nt: TGTGCCAGCAGGATAAGCGGGAACTCCTACAATGAGCAGTTCTTC; cdr3_aa: CASRISGNSYNEQFF; v_call: TRBV6-5; j_call: TRBJ2-1; clone_size: many; d_call: TRBD2
cdr3_nt: TGTGCCAGCAGCTCCGTGACAGGCTCCTACGAGCAGTACTTC; cdr3_aa: CASSSVTGSYEQYF; v_call: TRBV7-2; j_call: TRBJ2-7; clone_size: few; d_call: -
cdr3_nt: TGTGCCATCAGTCCCGACAGGGTCAATGAGCAGTTCTTC; cdr3_aa: CAISPDRVNEQFF; v_call: TRBV10-3; j_call: TRBJ2-1; clone_size: -; d_call: TRBD1
cdr3_nt: TGTGCCAGCAGTTCCCCGGGTAGGGAAGAGACCCAGTACTTC; cdr3_aa: CASSSPGREETQYF; v_call: TRBV12-3/TRBV12-4; j_call: TRBJ2-5; clone_size: many; d_call: -